The clone carrying this TCR beta chain showed up just a few times. What it binds is unknown. This sample is part of a study of beta chain features in type 1 diabetes. Study-wide results and caveats: Insertion counts at VDJ junctions were lower in type 1 diabetes patients, who also showed more deletions there. For Type 1 diabetes patients, all four CD4+ subsets carried TCRB CDR3s that were moderately but significantly shorter.

The entirety of the isolated RNA underwent reverse transcription, so expressed TCRB transcripts were sequenced. Using immunoSEQ multiplex PCR, the repertoire was profiled, and TCRdb retains in-frame clones only, with some absent. The data contain roughly 240,000 clones, roughly 25% of them singletons. The specimen sequenced was naive CD4+ T cells from blood. The origin of this receptor is a woman aged 25-40 years with type 1 diabetes.

DNA of the CDR3: TGTGCCAGCAGTTTAACAGGGGCCGGAGGGGAGCTGTTTTTT. Translated, it gives CASSLTGAGGELFF. The chain uses TRBV27 and TRBJ2-2; 7 bases align to TRBD1. V gave up 2 bases and J gave up 8 bases; unmatched junction bases: 5. Per germline, CDR1 MNHEY and CDR2 SMNVEV (reference sequence). The CDR3 sequence is 14 residues long.